The 12 T cell receptor beta chains reported below all come from one sample, sequenced in a study of T cells in Graves' hyperthyroidism and ophthalmopathy. TCR beta CDR3 regions were amplified from RNA transcripts. The HTBI primer set drove a first-round RT-PCR of the TCR CDR3. Via MiXCR, TCRdb re-called the multiplex PCR reads, giving one row per CDR3 protein. The sample holds 400,000 to 500,000 distinct CDR3 sequences, roughly an eighth seen once. Sequencing used blood. Receptors were obtained from a young woman with Graves' hyperthyroidism.

This clonotype has a handful of counts. The rearrangement links TRBV11-1 to TRBJ1-2, with 7 bases identical to TRBD1. The junction had 6 bases not matched to a gene; V was cut back by 3 bases and J by 8 bases. Germline lookup yields CDR1 SGHAT and CDR2 FQDESV (reference sequence). The CDR3 contains 13 residues. CDR3 in amino acids: CASSLYRGFGYTF. The CDR3 DNA reads as TGTGCCAGCAGCTTGTACAGGGGATTCGGCTACACCTTC.

This clonotype has a count of ten or more. V and J are TRBV5-5 and TRBJ1-2; the D gene is possibly TRBD1 (6 bases). V was trimmed by 5 bases and J by 3 bases, leaving 11 bases between them. The CDR3 extends over 13 amino acids. Germline CDR1 SGHKS, CDR2 YYEKEE (reference sequence). The CDR3 spells CASRAGEDYGYTF. The CDR3 DNA reads as TGTGCCAGCAGGGCAGGGGAGGACTATGGCTACACCTTC.

The chain recombines TRBV7-9 with TRBJ1-1; D gene uncertain. Germline CDR1 reads SEHNR; CDR2 reads FQNEAQ (reference sequence). The CDR3 runs 12 residues. Between the trimmed V and J ends, which lost 1 base and 3 bases, there was a span of 3 bases. CDR3 region: CASSLDYTEAFF. CDR3 DNA: TGTGCCAGCAGCTTAGACTACACTGAAGCTTTCTTT. Looking up the rest from reference TRBV7-9 and TRBJ1-1 gives the full variable domain: DTGVSQNPRHKITKRGQNVTFRCDPISEHNRLYWYRQTLGQGPEFLTYFQNEAQLEKSRLLSDRFSAERPKGSFSTLEIQRTEQGDSAMYLCASSLDYTEAFFGQGTRLTVV.

This clonotype was counted a few times. The chain combines TRBV28 with TRBJ2-2; 7 bases map to TRBD1. V gave up 4 bases and J gave up 6 bases; unmatched junction bases: 8. From germline, CDR1 is MDHEN and CDR2 SYDVKM. CDR3 size: 15 residues. CDR3 DNA: TGTGCCAGCAGTTCCTCGACAGGGTTGGCCGGGGAGCTGTTTTTT. This gives the protein CASSSSTGLAGELFF.

This clonotype showed up just a few times. The V gene is TRBV7-2, the J gene TRBJ1-4; D is undetermined. This CDR3 spans 13 amino acids. V shed 3 bases and J shed 12 bases, with 14 bases lying between them. Germline V gene data show CDR1 as SGHTA and CDR2 as FQGNSA. CDR3: CASSLRWRAELFF. The CDR3 nucleotides are TGTGCCAGCAGCTTGAGGTGGAGGGCCGAACTGTTTTTT.

This clonotype came up a few times. The chain joins TRBV6-5 to TRBJ1-5; D perhaps matches TRBD1 (6 bases). CDR3 size: 16 residues. The germline CDR1 and CDR2 sequences are MNHEY and SVGAGI. V lost 1 base and J 2 bases, leaving 12 bases between the germline ends. CDR3 sequence reads: CASSYFGGSGNQPQHF. CDR3 coding DNA: TGTGCCAGCAGTTACTTTGGGGGCTCGGGCAATCAGCCCCAGCATTTT.

The rearrangement links TRBV6-1 to TRBJ2-3; D is unresolved. Germline V gene lookup returns CDR1 MNHNS and CDR2 SASEGT. The V end lost 6 bases, the J end lost 0 bases, and 10 bases lay between the germline ends. The CDR3 runs to 14 residues. The CDR3, as DNA: TGTGCCAGCAGCGACTTGGCTAGCACAGATACGCAGTATTTT. Translated: CASSDLASTDTQYF.

This clonotype was observed many times. This chain uses TRBV29-1 with TRBJ2-5, with D maybe TRBD2 (6 bases). Trimming pared 7 bases from V and 5 bases from J, leaving 14 bases between. This CDR3 has 12 residues. The germline gives CDR1 SQVTM, CDR2 ANQGSEA. The CDR3 sequence: CSANDGGETQYF. The DNA for the CDR3 is TGCAGCGCCAACGATGGGGGGGAGACCCAGTACTTC.

This clonotype was picked up many times. The genes are TRBV20-1 and TRBJ1-2, with D possibly being TRBD1 (5 bases). Trimming took 2 bases from V and 3 from J, leaving 10 bases between them. The CDR3 contains 13 residues. Germline lookup yields CDR1 DFQATT and CDR2 SNEGSKA (reference sequence). The CDR3: CSARRGADYGYTF. For the CDR3, the DNA is TGCAGTGCTAGAAGAGGGGCCGACTATGGCTACACCTTC.

In its sample, this clonotype was seen a few times. A read error may be the cause here, since a much bigger clone is one base away. This chain uses TRBV27 with TRBJ2-1; TRBD2 is a possible D gene (6 bases). The V gene's germline CDR1 is MNHEY and CDR2 SMNVEV (reference sequence). The germline V and J ends were trimmed by 4 bases and 7 bases, with 20 bases remaining between them. This CDR3 has 16 amino acids. CDR3 sequence (DNA): TGTGCCAGCAGTTCCATACAGCGGGCGAGTAAGAATGAGCAGTTCTTC. Protein product: CASSSIQRASKNEQFF.

Many counts were recorded for this clonotype. This CDR3 reads CASRHGQGLSSTDTQYF. Here the CDR3 DNA reads TGTGCCAGCAGACACGGACAGGGACTATCTAGCACAGATACGCAGTATTTT. The chain uses TRBV6-2 or TRBV6-3 and TRBJ2-3, with D maybe TRBD1 (8 bases). This CDR3 is 17 amino acids long. Germline loops: CDR1 MNHEY, CDR2 SVGEGT. Trimming left V 6 bases short and J 0 bases short, with 19 bases between.

V and J are TRBV5-5 and TRBJ2-7; possibly TRBD2 for D (7 bases). Trimming took 3 bases from V and 5 from J, leaving 18 bases between them. CDR1 SGHKS and CDR2 YYEKEE come from the germline V gene (reference sequence). CDR3 length equals 15 residues. CDR3 nucleotide sequence: TGTGCCAGCAGCTCTGGGGGCGGGAGAGGGGACGAGCAGTACTTC. Translating gives CASSSGGGRGDEQYF.